This T cell receptor (beta chain) stems from a study of T cells in Graves' hyperthyroidism and ophthalmopathy. About this clonotype: The junction shows a germline mismatch at one end, possibly a read error.

Regions amplified from RNA transcripts were the TCR beta CDR3 regions. The HTBI primer set drove a first-round RT-PCR of the TCR CDR3. TCRdb analysed the multiplex PCR reads with MiXCR anew, one entry per CDR3 protein. Among hundreds of thousands of distinct CDR3 sequences, roughly 20% were seen once, and the ten largest hold about 34%. Looked up from germline, CDR1 is SGHRS and CDR2 is YFSETQ. CDR3 length equals 15 residues. The V gene is TRBV5-1, the J gene TRBJ2-1; D is perhaps TRBD2 (7 bases). The sequence came from a man under 40 with Graves' ophthalmopathy. Source material: blood. Here the CDR3 DNA reads TGTGCCAGCAGCTTGGCCTGGCGGGGGCACAATGAGCAGTTCTTC. Its protein is CASSLAWRGHNEQFF.